The source of this T cell receptor beta chain is a study of blood T cell repertoires in COVID-19. Clones were sequenced by immunoSEQ multiplex PCR, and TCRdb holds only the in-frame ones, with some missing. The data hold about 350,000 clones, with 87% observed a single time. In germline, CDR1 is LGHNA, CDR2 YSLEER. The V gene lost 0 bases and the J gene lost 3 bases, with 12 bases spanning the gap. The CDR3 contains 15 residues. The rearrangement uses TRBV4-3 and TRBJ2-7; no clear D gene. The source is a man aged 25-40 years with COVID-19, enrolled during active disease. The sample consisted of peripheral blood. This CDR3 reads CASSQDRNSRYEQYF. The CDR3 DNA follows: TGCGCCAGCAGCCAAGATCGGAACAGCCGCTACGAGCAGTACTTC.